One T cell receptor (beta chain) is described in this entry. Cohorts were assigned according to the clinical history that participants reported. The record originates from a study of blood T cell repertoires in COVID-19. Produced via immunoSEQ multiplex PCR; TCRdb's table is partial and in-frame only. This sample has some 270,000 clones; approximately 89% occur once, and the top ten carry 2.5% to 3.5%. V was clipped by 0 bases and J by 1 base, with 7 bases between them. Germline lookup yields CDR1 LGHNA and CDR2 YSLEER. The CDR3 extends over 15 amino acids. The receptor was derived from a woman aged 40 to 55 who had been exposed to COVID-19. The gene calls are TRBV4-3 and TRBJ1-5; D call uncertain. Sample: PBMCs or T cells enriched from blood (not recorded which). The CDR3 DNA reads as TGCGCCAGCAGCCAAGATCTGCAGAGCAATCAGCCCCAGCATTTT. Its translation is CASSQDLQSNQPQHF.